One and the same sample provided the 8 T cell receptor beta chains below, sequenced in a study of blood T cell repertoires in COVID-19 (dated by TCRdb to 2020 to 2021). Library prep was done by the immunoSEQ multiplex PCR assay. Sourced from immuneACCESS, this table was stored by TCRdb with only in-frame sequences that have V and J called. A share of the clones is absent; for the studies checked, an unresolved V gene accounts for under half, and the remainder has no known explanation. Counted in this sample were 200,000 to 250,000 clones; roughly 88% of them appeared once. Roughly 14% of the sample is held by the ten biggest clonotypes. Sequenced sample: PBMCs or T cells enriched from blood (not recorded which). The receptors stem from a woman in her forties or fifties with acute COVID-19.

V and J are TRBV15 and TRBJ1-2; the D gene is possibly TRBD1 (5 bases). CDR1 is LNHNV and CDR2 is YYDKDF in the germline V gene (reference sequence). The CDR3 sequence is 16 residues long. V was shortened by 2 bases and J by 4 bases, with 17 bases between the two germline ends. The chain's CDR3 is CATSRIKGPSGYGYTF. The CDR3 DNA reads as TGTGCCACCAGCAGAATTAAGGGGCCTAGTGGCTATGGCTACACCTTC.

V gene TRBV27 combines with J gene TRBJ2-5, with 9 bases fitting TRBD2. CDR1 and CDR2 (germline): MNHEY, SMNVEV (reference sequence). The CDR3 runs 14 residues. V shed 7 bases and J 2 bases; nucleotides not matched to a gene: 5. The DNA for the CDR3 is TGTGCCAGCAACCGAGCGGGGGGACAAGAGACCCAGTACTTC. This codes for CASNRAGGQETQYF.

V usage is TRBV28 and J usage is TRBJ1-5; 8 nucleotides agree with TRBD1. Unmatched junction bases numbered 6, after V lost 7 bases and J lost 1 base. CDR1 is MDHEN, CDR2 SYDVKM, per germline. This CDR3 spans 15 amino acids. CDR3 DNA: TGTGCCAGCACACGGACAGGGACAAGCAATCAGCCCCAGCATTTT. It specifies CASTRTGTSNQPQHF.

This clone was picked up one time. The CDR3 reads CASSLGAGQGDGYTF. CDR3 in DNA: TGTGCCAGCAGTTTAGGTGCGGGGCAAGGGGATGGCTACACCTTC. V gene TRBV28 combines with J gene TRBJ1-2, with D possibly being TRBD1 (5 bases). Per germline, CDR1 MDHEN and CDR2 SYDVKM. The ends were cut back, 2 bases at V and 6 bases at J, with 16 bases in the middle. The CDR3 spans 15 residues.

V usage is TRBV5-8 and J usage is TRBJ2-7, with D unresolved. The CDR3 is 10 residues long. Germline V gene lookup returns CDR1 SGHTS and CDR2 YDEGEE. V was trimmed by 8 bases and J by 4 bases, leaving 7 bases between them. The CDR3 DNA reads TGTGCCAGTGTAAATTACGAGCAGTACTTC. Translation: CASVNYEQYF.

The CDR3 here is CASSSRQGGTGELFF. The CDR3 DNA sequence: TGTGCCAGTAGTTCTCGGCAGGGGGGAACCGGGGAGCTGTTTTTT. The genes are TRBV19 and TRBJ2-2; a weak D match, TRBD1 (7 bases). The germline CDR1 and CDR2 sequences are LNHDA and SQIVND (reference sequence). Trimming shortened V by 5 bases and J by 5 bases, and 15 bases separated the two germline ends. This CDR3 is 15 amino acids long.

The chain links TRBV28 to TRBJ1-2; 12 bases fit TRBD1. CDR3 length: 14 amino acids. Trimming cost V 6 bases and J 8 bases; bases outside gene matches: 7. CDR1 and CDR2 from the germline V gene are MDHEN and SYDVKM. The CDR3 DNA sequence: TGTGCCAGCAGGCGGGACAGGGGGCTCGGAGGCTACACCTTC. Translating gives CASRRDRGLGGYTF.

Comments on this clone: Other DNA sequences of this sample code for an identical CDR3. V gene TRBV13 combines with J gene TRBJ1-2; D is possibly TRBD1 (6 bases). CDR1 and CDR2 from the germline V gene are PRHDT and FYEKMQ (reference sequence). Trimming pared 0 bases from V and 6 bases from J, leaving 17 bases between. The CDR3 is 16 residues long. The CDR3 nucleotides read TGTGCCAGCAGCTTAGGCCGTAGCAGGGGAGTGGATGGCTACACCTTC. The encoded protein is CASSLGRSRGVDGYTF.